Many counts were recorded for the clone carrying this T cell receptor beta chain. Its target is unknown. Amplification targeted TCR beta CDR3 regions from RNA transcripts. The study used the HTBI primer set for a first-round RT-PCR of the TCR CDR3. In TCRdb, the multiplex PCR reads were re-called with MiXCR into one record per CDR3 protein. The sample yields 540,000 or so distinct CDR3 sequences, 15% to 18% seen once. This sample was included in a study of T cells in Graves' hyperthyroidism and ophthalmopathy. General study points: Also found in blood were most expanded thyroid clonotypes above 0.001.

The study defined stable Graves' hyperthyroidism as no ophthalmopathy progression within 18 months. Patients were excluded because of uncontrolled infection, other autoimmune disease, pregnancy or lactation. Clinical symptoms, serum thyroxine and TRAb, thyroid ultrasound and orbital computed tomography together formed the diagnostic basis. CDR1 and CDR2 (germline): MNHEY, SMNVEV (reference sequence). Trimming removed 6 bases at V and 7 bases at J, with 25 bases between. There are 16 residues in the CDR3. The TCR sequence derives from a young woman with Graves' hyperthyroidism. Sequenced material: blood. The chain is built from TRBV27 and TRBJ2-7; D may be TRBD2 (5 bases). The CDR3 protein is CASSPPRGSVVWEQYF. The CDR3 DNA sequence: TGTGCCAGCAGCCCACCCCGCGGTAGCGTGGTTTGGGAGCAGTACTTC.